Below are 24 T cell receptor beta chains sequenced from a single sample in a study of identical twins. TCRdb re-derived calls from the 5' RACE reads in MiXCR, one entry per CDR3 protein. The profile shows around 340,000 distinct CDR3 sequences, roughly an eighth of them singletons. These data also formed part of another study, on yellow fever vaccine responses in identical twins.

Sequencing was carried out using CD8+ T cells sorted from blood. Receptors originate from a woman aged 18-30 years in good health.

The gene calls are TRBV15 and TRBJ2-3; no reliable D call. The germline V gene has CDR1 LNHNV and CDR2 YYDKDF (reference sequence). Trimming cost V 1 base and J 0 bases, with 11 bases left between them. The CDR3 is 16 residues long. CDR3 sequence reads: CATSRGLSSSTDTQYF. CDR3 DNA sequence: TGTGCCACCAGCAGAGGATTATCATCTAGCACAGATACGCAGTATTTT. The full variable domain, rest sourced from reference TRBV15 and TRBJ2-3, is DAMVIQNPRYQVTQFGKPVTLSCSQTLNHNVMYWYQQKSSQAPKLLFHYYDKDFNNEADTPDNFQSRRPNTSFCFLDIRSPGLGDTAMYLCATSRGLSSSTDTQYFGPGTRLTVL.

This clonotype occurred a few times. The chain carries TRBV24-1 and TRBJ1-1; 8 bases match TRBD1. Trimming cost V 5 bases and J 5 bases; bases outside gene matches: 3. Germline CDR1 KGHDR, CDR2 SFDVKD. The CDR3 loop spans 13 amino acids. The CDR3 is CATSGTGGTEAFF. The CDR3 nucleotides read TGTGCCACCAGTGGAACAGGGGGGACTGAAGCTTTCTTT.

This clonotype was recorded a few times. The CDR3 nucleotides are TGTGCCAGCAGTTATTCTTGGGACAGTTACTACAATGAGCAGTTCTTC. This gives the protein CASSYSWDSYYNEQFF. This chain uses TRBV6-5 with TRBJ2-1; 7 bases map to TRBD1. CDR1 MNHEY and CDR2 SVGAGI come from the germline V gene. There are 16 residues in the CDR3. Trimming took 3 bases from V and 3 from J; bases not matched to a gene: 8.

J is TRBJ2-3 and V is TRBV9; no firm D call. CDR3 length: 18 amino acids. Trimming removed 4 bases at V and 1 base at J, with 22 bases between. Germline V lookup: CDR1 SGDLS, CDR2 YYNGEE. The CDR3: CASSPPWSARRGTDTQYF. The DNA of the CDR3 is TGTGCCAGCAGCCCCCCATGGAGCGCCCGCCGAGGCACAGATACGCAGTATTTT.

This clonotype was picked up a small number of times. The chain carries TRBV15 and TRBJ1-5; no firm D call. V lost 4 bases, J lost 3 bases, and 13 bases lay in between. Looked up from germline, CDR1 is LNHNV and CDR2 is YYDKDF (reference sequence). The CDR3 is 15 amino acids. The DNA of the CDR3 is TGTGCCACCAGCACCTACCGCCAGGCCAATCAGCCCCAGCATTTT. It translates to CATSTYRQANQPQHF.

The table lists this clonotype with a few counts. This sequence joins TRBV6-5 and TRBJ2-3; 11 positions match TRBD2. The CDR3 is made up of 16 amino acids. The ends lost 0 bases at V and 4 bases at J; junction bases unmatched: 3. Germline V gene sequence: CDR1 MNHEY, CDR2 SVGAGI. The CDR3 loop reads CASSYSSGRASDTQYF. DNA for the CDR3: TGTGCCAGCAGTTACTCTAGCGGGAGGGCGTCAGATACGCAGTATTTT.

The chain has TRBV28 and TRBJ2-2; no reliable D call. The CDR3 has 16 amino acids. Germline V CDR1 and CDR2: MDHEN, SYDVKM. Trimming removed 7 bases at V and 2 bases at J, with 17 bases between. In DNA form, the CDR3 reads TGTGCCAGCACCCTTTTAAGGCCGAGTAACACCGGGGAGCTGTTTTTT. It codes for CASTLLRPSNTGELFF.

This clonotype was picked up many times. This rearrangement joins TRBV7-6 to TRBJ2-5; D is undetermined. This CDR3 has 12 amino acids. CDR1 is SGHVS and CDR2 is FNYEAQ in the germline V gene. V lost 2 bases and J 5 bases, leaving 6 bases between the germline ends. The CDR3 region is CASSLTLETQYF. The DNA of the CDR3 is TGTGCCAGCAGCTTAACGTTGGAGACCCAGTACTTC.

This CDR3 reads CASSAGTSGPYEQYF. The CDR3, as DNA: TGTGCCAGCAGCGCCGGGACTAGCGGACCCTACGAGCAGTACTTC. V usage is TRBV11-3 and J usage is TRBJ2-7; TRBD2 agrees at 11 bases. This CDR3 spans 15 amino acids. Germline V gene sequence: CDR1 SGHNT, CDR2 YENEEA. V lost 5 bases, J lost 2 bases, and 5 bases stayed unmatched.

In this sample, this clonotype turned up a few times. As DNA, the CDR3 is TGCAGTGTCAATCCTAGCGGGAGCAATGAGCAGTTCTTC. The encoded protein is CSVNPSGSNEQFF. The chain carries TRBV20-1 and TRBJ2-1; 10 bases match TRBD2. In germline, CDR1 is DFQATT, CDR2 SNEGSKA (reference sequence). Trimming took 7 bases from V and 6 from J; bases not matched to a gene: 6. The CDR3 has 13 amino acids.

The chain joins TRBV29-1 to TRBJ2-7, with D perhaps matching TRBD1 or TRBD2 (5 bases each). Germline V gives CDR1 SQVTM, CDR2 ANQGSEA. This CDR3 has 12 amino acids. Deletions cut 0 bases from V and 7 bases from J, with 10 bases between. CDR3 region: CSVEDGGTEQYF. CDR3 bases: TGCAGCGTTGAAGATGGGGGTACTGAGCAGTACTTC.

This clonotype was recorded at least ten times. V usage is TRBV5-5 and J usage is TRBJ2-7; a possible D gene is TRBD1 (6 bases). CDR1 and CDR2 (germline): SGHKS, YYEKEE (reference sequence). This CDR3 has 12 amino acids. V was clipped by 7 bases and J by 6 bases, with 14 bases between them. Here the CDR3 reads CASPRTDLEQYV. As DNA, the CDR3 is TGTGCCAGCCCAAGGACAGACCTCGAGCAGTACGTC.

This clonotype came up a few times. The chain is built from TRBV10-2 and TRBJ2-5; D perhaps matches TRBD1 (6 bases). The CDR3 totals 14 residues. CDR1 is WSHSY and CDR2 is SAAADI in the germline V gene. Trimming removed 4 bases from V and 2 bases from J, with 11 bases in between. This chain's CDR3 is CASSVSQGQETQYF. The CDR3 DNA sequence: TGCGCCAGCAGTGTCAGCCAGGGGCAAGAGACCCAGTACTTC.

For this clonotype: Relative to the germline gene, one junction end is altered; a read error may explain this. The rearrangement links TRBV12-3 or TRBV12-4 to TRBJ2-3; 8 bases map to TRBD2. The CDR3 runs 20 residues. The chain's CDR3 is CASTGNFLGTGGNPTDTQNF. CDR3 bases: TGTGCCAGCACAGGGAACTTCCTCGGCACGGGAGGGAACCCCACAGATACGCAGAATTTT.

The rearrangement links TRBV6-1 to TRBJ1-6; D is uncertain. The CDR3 runs 16 residues. Trimming shortened V by 2 bases and J by 0 bases, and 8 bases separated the two germline ends. Germline CDR1 and CDR2: MNHNS and SASEGT. This CDR3 is CASSEISSSYNSPLHF. The CDR3 DNA is TGTGCCAGCAGTGAAATATCGAGCTCCTATAATTCACCCCTCCACTTT.

The chain recombines TRBV6-5 with TRBJ2-3; D gene uncertain. This CDR3 has 15 amino acids. Trimming took off 2 bases at V and 1 base at J, with 10 bases between the two ends. Germline-derived CDR1 and CDR2 are MNHEY and SVGAGI. For the CDR3, the DNA is TGTGCCAGCAGTTACCTTGGTCAGGGCACAGATACGCAGTATTTT. Amino acids: CASSYLGQGTDTQYF.

This clonotype was counted at least ten times. For the CDR3, the DNA is TGTGCCAGCACCTTAGCGGGAGTCCATGAGCAGTTCTTC. This codes for CASTLAGVHEQFF. The chain joins TRBV21-1 to TRBJ2-1; the table's TRBD2 call for D was not verified on the DNA. TRBV21-1 is a documented pseudogene. The CDR3 length is 13 residues.

This sequence joins TRBV10-3 and TRBJ2-4; D is undetermined. The V end lost 3 bases, the J end lost 2 bases, and 14 bases lay between the germline ends. CDR1 and CDR2 from the germline V gene are ENHRY and SYGVKD. The CDR3 length is 16 residues. The CDR3 DNA sequence: TGTGCCATCAGTGATCCCCCAGAGGCAACCAAAAACATTCAGTACTTC. Translated: CAISDPPEATKNIQYF.

This clonotype showed up many times. The chain employs TRBV12-3 or TRBV12-4 and TRBJ2-4; TRBD1 might be the D (6 bases). The CDR3 contains 12 residues. V was trimmed by 6 bases and J by 12 bases, leaving 15 bases between them. The CDR3 bases are TGTGCCAGCAGCCCCACTGGGGGCACTCAGTACTTC. Its translation is CASSPTGGTQYF.

This clonotype has only a few counts. This chain connects TRBV7-3 to TRBJ2-2; 12 positions agree with TRBD2. Looked up from germline, CDR1 is SGHTA and CDR2 is FQGTGA. V was pared by 5 bases and J by 6 bases, with 4 bases of the junction left unmatched. The CDR3 is 15 residues long. This chain's CDR3 is CASSATSGRPGELFF. CDR3 nucleotide sequence: TGTGCCAGCAGCGCAACTAGCGGGAGGCCCGGGGAGCTGTTTTTT.

This clonotype was detected many times. V gene TRBV6-5 combines with J gene TRBJ2-3, with 8 bases identical to TRBD2. CDR1 is MNHEY, CDR2 SVGAGI, per germline. Trimming removed 5 bases from V and 1 base from J; junction bases left unmatched: 5. There are 15 residues in the CDR3. The CDR3 loop reads CASSIHGGGTDTQYF. CDR3 coding DNA: TGTGCCAGCAGTATACACGGGGGGGGCACAGATACGCAGTATTTT.

J is TRBJ2-3 and V is TRBV20-1, with no clear D. Germline V gene data show CDR1 as DFQATT and CDR2 as SNEGSKA (reference sequence). This CDR3 has 12 residues. Trimming cost V 4 bases and J 4 bases, with 9 bases left between them. The CDR3 reads CSAKNPPDTQYF. CDR3 bases: TGCAGTGCTAAAAACCCCCCAGATACGCAGTATTTT.

This clonotype was observed a few times. The chain combines TRBV5-5 with TRBJ2-1, with 12 nucleotides matching TRBD2. V lost 2 bases, J lost 10 bases, and 4 bases stayed unmatched. Germline assignment: CDR1 SGHKS and CDR2 YYEKEE (reference sequence). The CDR3 length is 14 residues. The CDR3, as DNA: TGTGCCAGCAGCTTTCGGCTAGCGGGAGGGGAGCAGTTCTTC. Translated, it gives CASSFRLAGGEQFF. Together with reference TRBV5-5 and TRBJ2-1, the CDR3 gives the full variable domain: DAGVTQSPTHLIKTRGQQVTLRCSPISGHKSVSWYQQVLGQGPQFIFQYYEKEERGRGNFPDRFSARQFPNYSSELNVNALLLGDSALYLCASSFRLAGGEQFFGPGTRLTVL.

This clonotype was seen at least ten times. The chain is built from TRBV24-1 and TRBJ2-1; D uncertain. V was trimmed by 3 bases and J by 4 bases, leaving 6 bases between them. From germline, CDR1 is KGHDR and CDR2 SFDVKD. The length of the CDR3 is 13 residues. The CDR3 DNA is TGTGCCACCAGTGATCTAATTTACAATGAGCAGTTCTTC. Translation gives CATSDLIYNEQFF.